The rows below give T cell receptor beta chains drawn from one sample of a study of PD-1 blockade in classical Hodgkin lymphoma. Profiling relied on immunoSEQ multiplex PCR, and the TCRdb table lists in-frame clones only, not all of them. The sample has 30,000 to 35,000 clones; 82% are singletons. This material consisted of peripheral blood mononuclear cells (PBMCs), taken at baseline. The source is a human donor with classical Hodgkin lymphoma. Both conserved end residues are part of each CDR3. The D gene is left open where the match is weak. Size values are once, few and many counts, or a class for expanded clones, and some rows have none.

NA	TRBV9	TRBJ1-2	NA	TGTGCCAGCAGCGTTTCGGGGCAAAACTATGGCTACACCTTC	CASSVSGQNYGYTF
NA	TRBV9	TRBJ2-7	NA	TGTGCCAGCAGCGTATCCGGTGGACAGCGCTCCTACGAGCAGTACTTC	CASSVSGGQRSYEQYF
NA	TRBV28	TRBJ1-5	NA	TGTGCCAGCATTATCTCCCCAGGGAGGGAGCAGCCCCAGCATTTT	CASIISPGREQPQHF
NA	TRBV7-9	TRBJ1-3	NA	TGTGCCAGCAGCTCGGACACCTACACCATATATTTT	CASSSDTYTIYF
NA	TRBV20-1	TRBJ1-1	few	TGCAGTGCTAGGGCGAACACTGAAGCTTTCTTT	CSARANTEAFF
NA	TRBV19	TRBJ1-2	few	TGTGCCAGTCGTAGTACGGAGAACTATGGCTACACCTTC	CASRSTENYGYTF
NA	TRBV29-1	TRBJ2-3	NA	TGCAGCGTTGCCAGCGGACAGTCTAGCACAGATACGCAGTATTTT	CSVASGQSSTDTQYF
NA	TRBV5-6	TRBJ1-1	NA	TGTGCCAGCAGCTTGGCAGGTACGTTGAACACTGAAGCTTTCTTT	CASSLAGTLNTEAFF
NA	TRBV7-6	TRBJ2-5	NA	TGTGCCAGCAGCTTAGGAGGGGGGCAAGAGACCCAGTACTTC	CASSLGGGQETQYF
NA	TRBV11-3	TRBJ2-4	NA	TGTGCCAGCAGCGAGAGTTGGGGGGCCGGCAACATTCAGTACTTC	CASSESWGAGNIQYF
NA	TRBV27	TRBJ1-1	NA	TGTGCCAGCAGTTCAGAGTCTTTTCCGAACACTGAAGCTTTCTTT	CASSSESFPNTEAFF
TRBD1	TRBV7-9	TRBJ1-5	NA	TGTGCCAGCAGCATAGGGACAGGGGGACGTCAGCCCCAGCATTTT	CASSIGTGGRQPQHF
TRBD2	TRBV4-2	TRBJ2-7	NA	TGTGCCAGCAGCCAGGGCCCCCTGATCTCAAGCGGGGGGGCTCCCGAGCAGTACTTC	CASSQGPLISSGGAPEQYF
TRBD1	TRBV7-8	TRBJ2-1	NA	TGTGCCAGCTCAGGGACAGGGCGCAATGAGCAGTTCTTC	CASSGTGRNEQFF
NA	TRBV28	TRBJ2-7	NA	TGTGCCAGCAGTCGGGGGTTGGGGGGCGAGCAGTACTTC	CASSRGLGGEQYF
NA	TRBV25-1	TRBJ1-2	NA	TGTGCCAGCAGTGACCCGGGACAACCCTATGGCTACACCTTC	CASSDPGQPYGYTF
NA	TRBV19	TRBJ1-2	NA	TGTGCCAGTAGTTCCACAGGGTATGGCTACACCTTC	CASSSTGYGYTF
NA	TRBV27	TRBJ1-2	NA	TGTGCCAGCAGTTCCAGGGTGGCAGGGGACTATGGCTACACCTTC	CASSSRVAGDYGYTF